The 21 T cell receptor beta chains presented below share a single source sample, sequenced in a study of radiotherapy plus CTLA-4 blockade in lung cancer. Clones were read by immunoSEQ multiplex PCR, and TCRdb kept only the in-frame ones, dropping some. The top ten clones hold approximately 3.2% of a sample with around 26,000 clones, about two thirds of them seen once. Material: peripheral blood, obtained from a patient treated with radiotherapy plus ipilimumab. Receptors were obtained from a human donor with non-small cell lung cancer whose response to radiotherapy plus ipilimumab could not be evaluated.

This sequence joins TRBV28 and TRBJ1-1; D may be TRBD1 (6 bases). The length of the CDR3 is 16 residues. V lost 5 bases to trimming and J lost 3 bases, with 19 bases between them. Germline V CDR1 and CDR2: MDHEN, SYDVKM. The DNA for the CDR3 is TGTGCCAGCAGTACAGGGACCCTTTTATGGGACACTGAAGCTTTCTTT. This codes for CASSTGTLLWDTEAFF.

This clone turned up a few times. The V gene is TRBV28, the J gene TRBJ1-2, with 8 nucleotides matching TRBD1. Per germline, CDR1 MDHEN and CDR2 SYDVKM. The CDR3 extends over 14 amino acids. The J segment lost 2 bases and the V segment lost 5 bases, leaving 4 bases of the junction unmatched. As DNA, the CDR3 is TGTGCCAGCAGTCCAGGACAGGGAAACTATGGCTACACCTTC. Its protein is CASSPGQGNYGYTF.

The chain combines TRBV6-5 with TRBJ1-1; 7 positions agree with TRBD1. The CDR3 consists of 15 residues. The V segment lost 8 bases and the J segment 2 bases; nucleotides outside the gene matches: 11. In germline, CDR1 is MNHEY, CDR2 SVGAGI. The CDR3 here is CASRKTGTVNTEAFF. In nucleotides, the CDR3 is TGTGCCAGCCGCAAAACCGGGACAGTTAACACTGAAGCTTTCTTT.

As concerns this clone: A read error may account for a junction end that differs from germline. The chain couples TRBV18 to TRBJ2-7, with 9 bases identical to TRBD2. Germline loops: CDR1 KGHSH, CDR2 LQKENI. This CDR3 has 16 amino acids. The CDR3 region has the DNA TGTGCCAGCCCACCACCGTCTTGGCGGGAGGGCTACGAGCAGTACTTC. Encoded protein: CASPPPSWREGYEQYF.

The chain links TRBV11-3 to TRBJ2-2; D gene uncertain. Trimming stripped 3 bases from V and 3 bases from J, with 8 bases between. CDR3 size: 14 residues. Germline V gives CDR1 SGHNT, CDR2 YENEEA. As DNA, the CDR3 is TGTGCCAGCAGCTTTAACAGTCACACCGGGGAGCTGTTTTTT. It codes for CASSFNSHTGELFF.

This clone was counted between two and nine times. V is TRBV20-1 and J is TRBJ2-5; D gene unclear. V lost 6 bases to trimming and J lost 5 bases, with 10 bases between them. Germline CDR1 reads DFQATT; CDR2 reads SNEGSKA (reference sequence). The CDR3 spans 11 residues. For the CDR3, the DNA is TGCAGTGCGGCTGGTTGGGAGACCCAGTACTTC. Amino acids: CSAAGWETQYF.

The chain is built from TRBV19 and TRBJ1-1, with a weak D call TRBD1 (5 bases). The CDR3 runs to 14 residues. The V gene's germline CDR1 is LNHDA and CDR2 SQIVND (reference sequence). Trimming removed 9 bases at V and 1 base at J, with 15 bases between. CDR3 sequence reads: CASLSDRKNTEAFF. The CDR3 DNA reads as TGTGCCAGCCTTTCCGACAGAAAGAACACTGAAGCTTTCTTT. The variable domain in full, completed from reference TRBV19 and TRBJ1-1, reads DGGITQSPKYLFRKEGQNVTLSCEQNLNHDAMYWYRQDPGQGLRLIYYSQIVNDFQKGDIAEGYSVSREKKESFPLTVTSAQKNPTAFYLCASLSDRKNTEAFFGQGTRLTVV.

The CDR3 sequence is CASGQDRGRTEAFF. The CDR3, as DNA: TGTGCTAGTGGTCAGGACAGGGGGCGGACTGAAGCTTTCTTT. V gene TRBV12-5 combines with J gene TRBJ1-1, with TRBD1 identical over 11 bases. V trimming: 5 bases; J trimming: 5 bases; junction bases outside the gene matches: 4. This CDR3 is 14 amino acids long. Per germline, CDR1 LGHNT and CDR2 FRNRAP.

CDR3 in DNA: TGTGCCAGCAGCTTAGGATCGGGGGCGAACACCGGGGAGCTGTTTTTT. Translated, it gives CASSLGSGANTGELFF. This chain uses TRBV7-2 with TRBJ2-2; the D gene is possibly TRBD2 (6 bases). This CDR3 spans 16 amino acids. V was trimmed by 1 base and J by 0 bases, leaving 9 bases between them. Germline CDR1 is SGHTA and CDR2 is FQGNSA.

The chain joins TRBV2 to TRBJ1-5; D may be TRBD1 (6 bases). The germline V gene encodes CDR1 SNHLY and CDR2 FYNNEI. The CDR3 covers 15 residues. V lost 5 bases and J lost 1, with 12 bases in between. As DNA, the CDR3 is TGTGCCAGCAGTCTACAGGGTGTGAGCAATCAGCCCCAGCATTTT. Its translation: CASSLQGVSNQPQHF.

The V call is TRBV7-8, the J call TRBJ2-7; D gene ambiguous. Germline assignment: CDR1 SGHVS and CDR2 FQNEAQ. The CDR3 runs to 13 residues. V was pared by 3 bases and J by 6 bases, with 12 bases between. The CDR3 loop reads CASSLFEASEQYF. In nucleotides, the CDR3 is TGTGCCAGCAGCTTGTTCGAGGCCAGCGAGCAGTACTTC.

Remarks on this clone: At one end, the junction sequence differs from germline, possibly due to a read error. The chain joins TRBV7-7 to TRBJ2-1; TRBD2 might be the D (5 bases). The germline V gene has CDR1 SSHAT and CDR2 FNYEAQ (reference sequence). The CDR3 has 15 amino acids. CDR3 bases: TGTGCTAGCAGCCCGAGAGGGTTCTCCTACAATGAGCAGTTCTTC. Its translation is CASSPRGFSYNEQFF. Complete variable domain (other parts from reference TRBV7-7 and TRBJ2-1): GAGVSQSPRYKVTKRGQDVTLRCDPISSHATLYWYQQALGQGPEFLTYFNYEAQPDKSGLPSDRFSAERPEGSISTLTIQRTEQRDSAMYRCASSPRGFSYNEQFFGPGTRLTVL.

V gene TRBV7-8 combines with J gene TRBJ2-3, with a tentative D call TRBD2 (6 bases). CDR3 length: 16 residues. The V gene's germline CDR1 is SGHVS and CDR2 FQNEAQ. Trimming stripped 3 bases from V and 3 bases from J, with 16 bases between. The CDR3 region is CASSFAKGGGTDTQYF. The CDR3 coding sequence is TGTGCCAGCAGCTTCGCGAAGGGAGGAGGGACAGATACGCAGTATTTT.

This clone was observed once. The chain has TRBV7-8 and TRBJ2-7; TRBD2 agrees at 10 bases. This CDR3 contains 15 residues. Germline lookup yields CDR1 SGHVS and CDR2 FQNEAQ. J was trimmed by 7 bases and V by 1 base; bases with no gene match: 7. CDR3 DNA: TGTGCCAGCAGCTTAGGGCTAGCGGGAGTGTTTGAGCAGTACTTC. Translated: CASSLGLAGVFEQYF.

This clone was seen just once. This chain connects TRBV6-6 to TRBJ2-1; D is possibly TRBD1 (5 bases). V was trimmed by 7 bases and J by 9 bases, leaving 22 bases between them. Germline CDR1 MNHNY, CDR2 SVGAGI (reference sequence). CDR3 size: 15 residues. CDR3 sequence (DNA): TGTGCCAGCAAACCTACAGGATCTTCTTTTCTTGAGCAGTTCTTC. The encoded protein is CASKPTGSSFLEQFF.

This chain joins TRBV5-4 and TRBJ2-3, with TRBD2 matching over 10 bases. The germline V gene encodes CDR1 SGHNT and CDR2 YYREEE (reference sequence). This CDR3 has 17 residues. V was pared by 4 bases and J by 4 bases, with 12 bases of the junction left unmatched. CDR3 sequence reads: CASSPHSGSGGADTQYF. The CDR3 nucleotides are TGTGCCAGCAGCCCTCATAGCGGGAGCGGGGGGGCAGATACGCAGTATTTT.

This chain connects TRBV10-3 to TRBJ1-5; 9 nucleotides agree with TRBD1. Germline CDR1 and CDR2: ENHRY and SYGVKD. With 0 bases clipped from V and 3 bases from J, the junction kept 3 bases outside the gene matches. This CDR3 is built from 16 residues. The CDR3 protein is CAISESTGGNNQPQHF. DNA for the CDR3: TGTGCCATCAGTGAGTCGACAGGGGGAAACAATCAGCCCCAGCATTTT.

Here the CDR3 reads CASSLRGSSYNEQFF. In nucleotides, the CDR3 is TGTGCCAGCAGTTTAAGGGGGAGTTCCTACAATGAGCAGTTCTTC. The chain joins TRBV28 to TRBJ2-1; weak D call: TRBD1 (6 bases). The CDR3 has 15 amino acids. V was cut by 2 bases and J by 1 base, with 9 bases left in between. Germline V gives CDR1 MDHEN, CDR2 SYDVKM.

The V gene is TRBV29-1, the J gene TRBJ1-6, with 7 bases that match TRBD1. The junction had 4 bases not matched to a gene; V was cut back by 4 bases and J by 7 bases. The CDR3 has 13 residues. CDR1 and CDR2 from the germline V gene are SQVTM and ANQGSEA. The CDR3, as DNA: TGCAGCGTTGGCCGGGACAGAAATTCACCCCTCCACTTT. This translates into CSVGRDRNSPLHF.

This sequence joins TRBV10-2 and TRBJ1-2, with TRBD1 as a possible D gene (6 bases). Looked up from germline, CDR1 is WSHSY and CDR2 is SAAADI. This CDR3 is 13 amino acids long. V was clipped by 4 bases and J by 6 bases, with 12 bases between them. CDR3 protein: CASSGGQFDGYTF. CDR3 sequence (DNA): TGCGCCAGCAGTGGAGGACAGTTCGATGGCTACACCTTC.

The chain joins TRBV7-8 to TRBJ2-7, with TRBD2 matching 12 bases. V shed 5 bases and J 3 bases; nucleotides not matched to a gene: 8. Germline CDR1 and CDR2: SGHVS and FQNEAQ. The CDR3 runs to 16 residues. The CDR3 sequence is CASSPRTSGTNYEQYF. As DNA, the CDR3 is TGTGCCAGCAGCCCCCGGACTAGCGGGACTAACTACGAGCAGTACTTC.